This T cell receptor beta chain was identified in a study of T cell responses to AZD1222 COVID-19 vaccine (dated by TCRdb to the early 2020s). The study in broad terms: Because spike-specific TCR depth and breadth did not differ between the two schedules, AZD1222 recipients who got a second dose at roughly 4 weeks were pooled with those who got a second dose at roughly 12 weeks. TCR sequencing was performed for roughly 250 trial participants, of whom about 200 were given two doses of AZD1222 and around 25 were given two doses of MenACWY control vaccine. Trial participants were enrolled into age subgroups of 18-55, 56-69 and 70-plus years, which contained approximately 150, 30 and 60 TCR-sequenced participants, respectively. Paper-wide results and their limitations: The 56-69-year group was small, and its depth increase did not reach significance, likely because of low power. Participants were mostly white British and included more females than males, and it was suggested by the authors that clonal diversity may have been underestimated. Spike-specific TCR breadth and depth rose significantly after two AZD1222 doses compared with day 0 and with MenACWY recipients. Because no samples from the day 14 peak response were available, repertoires could be characterized only after the peak T cell response. Reportedly, close to half of the unique spike-specific TCRs recognized epitopes lying outside the regions that are mutated in the B.1.351 and B.1.1.7 variants. The whole spike protein was spanned by vaccine-associated CD4 TCRs, and dominant responses were seen in regions 160-218 and 743-854. Only six or seven AZD1222 recipients were SARS-CoV-2 seropositive at baseline, limiting conclusions about previously exposed vaccinees.

The CDR3 regions of human TCRbeta chains were analyzed by immunosequencing. Under the source paper's analysis protocol: TCRs in the repertoires were compared against a reference library of SARS-CoV-2-specific TCRs that had been generated with the MIRA antigen-specificity platform. Breadth was defined as the fraction of unique TCRs that were SARS-CoV-2-associated. Depth was defined as the fraction of total T cells that were SARS-CoV-2-associated. Using the MIRA data, each spike-specific TCR was mapped to the spike region that the TCR reacts to and placed in a CD4 or CD8 class. Log10-transformed breadth and depth values were compared by one-way ANOVA with Sidak's multiple comparisons tests. What TCRdb holds here is the immuneACCESS table cut down to in-frame rearrangements. Part of the clones is not present; checked against another copy, under half of the missing clones reflect an unresolved V gene, and the others are unexplained. V, J and clone size derive from that table, while D and trimming were established from the DNA sequence. In this sample the table shows around 110,000 clones, about 90% of which occur a single time. The ten biggest clones cover 22% of the sample.

Looking up the germline V gene (reference sequence) yields CDR1 DFQATT and CDR2 SNEGSKA. The CDR3 measures 14 amino acids from cysteine to phenylalanine. Of all the DNA, just the CDR3 is kept, 42 bases in frame from base 1. Compared with germline, V lacks 3 bases and J lacks 6 bases; bases without a gene match: 10. This sample's time point label indicates: baseline before first vaccination. Vaccinee samples were obtained from the UK trials COV001 and COV002, which included a single-blind randomized controlled phase 2/3 trial of AZD1222 (ChAdOx1 nCoV-19) in healthy adults. For TCRbeta chain sequencing, PBMC samples were collected from trial participants at day 0 and at day 28 after the second dose. This clone has more than one count but fewer than ten. Its specific antigen is unknown. Within one base of it there is no much larger clone, and no base qualities were kept.

The TCR sequence derives from an adult in good health. Recombination linked TRBV20-1 to TRBJ2-5; TRBD1 agrees with 7 junctional bases. The source material was peripheral blood, sampled on day 0 of AZD1222 vaccination. The DNA sequence reads TGCAGTGCTAGTCTCCAACAGGGGTTGCAGACCCAGTACTTC. This codes for CSASLQQGLQTQYF.